The 30 T cell receptor beta chains given below trace back to one sample, sequenced in a study of graft-versus-host responses after intestinal transplantation. Sequencing was performed with immunoSEQ multiplex PCR; in TCRdb, only in-frame clones are kept and a portion is missing. The top ten hold around 0.17% of the sample, which has 100,000 or so clones, around nine tenths seen once. These TCRs' antigens remain unknown. The sample in question was unstimulated CD4+ T cells sorted from spleen or lymph node cells, obtained before intestinal transplant. The receptors were sampled from a human donor who received an intestinal transplant.

This clone was observed a single time. The V and J genes are TRBV19 and TRBJ2-1, with D perhaps TRBD1 (6 bases). Trimming cost V 10 bases and J 5 bases, with 18 bases left between them. Germline V gene lookup returns CDR1 LNHDA and CDR2 SQIVND (reference sequence). The CDR3 is 14 residues long. The DNA for the CDR3 is TGTGCCACCCGATTCACCCGGGACAACAATGAGCAGTTCTTC. It specifies CATRFTRDNNEQFF.

This clone was observed a few times. V and J are TRBV2 and TRBJ1-4, with 7 bases that match TRBD1. The CDR3 has 14 amino acids. Germline-derived CDR1 and CDR2 are SNHLY and FYNNEI. J gave up 4 bases and V 7 bases, and 6 bases lay outside the gene matches. The CDR3 DNA follows: TGTGCCAGCACAAGGACAGGCTTTAATGAAAAACTGTTTTTT. It translates to CASTRTGFNEKLFF.

There are a few counts of this clone. This rearrangement joins TRBV6-1 to TRBJ2-1; TRBD2 aligns across 7 bases. The germline gives CDR1 MNHNS, CDR2 SASEGT. V trimming: 4 bases; J trimming: 1 base; junction bases outside the gene matches: 4. The CDR3 sequence is 15 residues long. The CDR3 DNA reads as TGTGCCAGCAGTGTAGGCGGGAGATCCTACAATGAGCAGTTCTTC. Translation gives CASSVGGRSYNEQFF.

The CDR3 spells CAWSRLGTSGSDEQFF. The CDR3 region has the DNA TGTGCCTGGAGTCGATTGGGGACTAGCGGGAGCGATGAGCAGTTCTTC. The rearrangement links TRBV30 to TRBJ2-1; 14 bases match TRBD2. CDR3 length: 16 residues. Germline V lookup: CDR1 GTSNPN, CDR2 SVGIG (reference sequence). Trimming cost V 2 bases and J 8 bases; bases outside gene matches: 8. Looking up the rest from reference TRBV30 and TRBJ2-1 gives the full variable domain: SQTIHQWPATLVQPVGSPLSLECTVEGTSNPNLYWYRQAAGRGLQLLFYSVGIGQISSEVPQNLSASRPQDRQFILSSKKLLLSDSGFYLCAWSRLGTSGSDEQFFGPGTRLTVL.

The chain couples TRBV19 to TRBJ1-5; no clear D. The CDR3 has 15 residues. Deletions cut 6 bases from V and 0 bases from J, with 12 bases between. Germline lookup yields CDR1 LNHDA and CDR2 SQIVND (reference sequence). The CDR3 protein is CASSSVQASNQPQHF. The DNA for the CDR3 is TGTGCCAGTAGCTCCGTCCAAGCTAGCAATCAGCCCCAGCATTTT.

The V call is TRBV2, the J call TRBJ2-7, with D possibly TRBD2 on 5 matching bases. Germline V CDR1 and CDR2: SNHLY, FYNNEI. V was clipped by 7 bases and J by 4 bases, with 17 bases between them. CDR3 length: 14 amino acids. DNA of the CDR3: TGTGCCAGCACGTCCGAACTAGGGTGGTACGAGCAGTACTTC. This codes for CASTSELGWYEQYF. Full variable domain (missing parts from reference TRBV2 and TRBJ2-7): EPEVTQTPSHQVTQMGQEVILRCVPISNHLYFYWYRQILGQKVEFLVSFYNNEISEKSEIFDDQFSVERPDGSNFTLKIRSTKLEDSAMYFCASTSELGWYEQYFGPGTRLTVT.

V and J are TRBV7-7 and TRBJ2-7; TRBD1 might be the D (5 bases). CDR1 and CDR2 (germline): SSHAT, FNYEAQ (reference sequence). The V end was cut by 3 bases, the J end by 0 bases, with 9 bases between. This CDR3 spans 14 amino acids. DNA for the CDR3: TGTGCCAGCAGCTTGACGGACACCTCCTACGAGCAGTACTTC. It is translated as CASSLTDTSYEQYF.

For this clone: This sample also contains other DNA sequences that code for the same CDR3. The chain joins TRBV9 to TRBJ1-6, with a possible D match to TRBD1 (5 bases). This CDR3 region has 14 residues. CDR1 and CDR2 from the germline V gene are SGDLS and YYNGEE. Trimming took 0 bases from V and 7 from J, leaving 8 bases between them. CDR3 DNA sequence: TGTGCCAGCAGCGTAGGACAGACAAATTCACCCCTCCACTTT. Its translation: CASSVGQTNSPLHF.

The V call is TRBV5-1, the J call TRBJ2-1, with D tentatively TRBD1 (6 bases). CDR1 is SGHRS and CDR2 is YFSETQ in the germline V gene. This CDR3 comprises 15 residues. V was cut by 4 bases and J by 1 base, with 12 bases left in between. The CDR3 protein is CASSVNTGSYNEQFF. CDR3 in DNA: TGCGCCAGCAGCGTCAACACAGGGTCCTACAATGAGCAGTTCTTC.

The gene calls are TRBV9 and TRBJ2-5; 7 nucleotides match TRBD2. The CDR3 extends over 14 amino acids. Looked up from germline, CDR1 is SGDLS and CDR2 is YYNGEE. J gave up 4 bases and V 0 bases, and 3 bases lay outside the gene matches. The CDR3 spells CASSVVASGETQYF. Here the CDR3 DNA reads TGTGCCAGCAGCGTAGTGGCTAGCGGAGAGACCCAGTACTTC.

V usage is TRBV7-2 and J usage is TRBJ2-7, with 10 bases aligning to TRBD1. Trimming cost V 8 bases and J 6 bases; bases outside gene matches: 4. The CDR3 spans 12 residues. Germline values: CDR1 SGHTA, CDR2 FQGNSA. The CDR3 DNA reads as TGTGCCAGCGGGACAGGGGCATCCGAGCAGTACTTC. Its translation: CASGTGASEQYF.

The chain links TRBV29-1 to TRBJ2-1; D not resolved. Germline lookup yields CDR1 SQVTM and CDR2 ANQGSEA. Trimming shortened V by 4 bases and J by 3 bases, and 10 bases separated the two germline ends. CDR3 length: 13 residues. The CDR3 spells CSVAPRLYNEQFF. The CDR3 region has the DNA TGCAGCGTTGCCCCTAGGCTCTACAATGAGCAGTTCTTC.

Comments on this clone: Other nucleotide sequences in the sample specify the same CDR3. This rearrangement joins TRBV21-1 to TRBJ1-1; the table calls TRBD1, which could not be checked here. TRBV21-1 is given as a pseudogene. CDR3 length: 18 residues. The CDR3 is CASSKDLYRGDIGAEAFF. Written as DNA, the CDR3 is TGTGCCAGCAGCAAAGATCTGTACAGGGGCGATATTGGGGCTGAAGCTTTCTTT.

The gene calls are TRBV18 and TRBJ1-5; 7 bases are a match to TRBD1. The CDR3 runs 15 residues. J was trimmed by 3 bases and V by 3 bases; bases with no gene match: 5. CDR1 is KGHSH and CDR2 is LQKENI in the germline V gene. The CDR3: CASSPGRGDNQPQHF. In DNA, the CDR3 is TGTGCCAGCTCACCGGGCAGGGGGGACAATCAGCCCCAGCATTTT.

This clone was counted once. The gene calls are TRBV7-6 and TRBJ2-5, with D hard to call. CDR3 size: 15 residues. Germline CDR1 SGHVS, CDR2 FNYEAQ. V dropped 7 bases and J dropped 2 bases, with 17 bases sitting between them. For the CDR3, the DNA is TGTGCCAGCACCCTGATGAGCAGCGAGCAAGAGACCCAGTACTTC. This translates into CASTLMSSEQETQYF.

The chain is built from TRBV10-3 and TRBJ2-2, with D possibly being TRBD1 (6 bases). The CDR3 runs to 14 residues. Between the trimmed V and J ends, which lost 10 bases and 0 bases, there was a span of 12 bases. Per germline, CDR1 ENHRY and CDR2 SYGVKD. As DNA, the CDR3 is TGTGCCACAGGGGACGGACCGAACACCGGGGAGCTGTTTTTT. It codes for CATGDGPNTGELFF.

This rearrangement joins TRBV5-1 to TRBJ2-1; 11 bases align to TRBD1. V lost 1 base and J lost 6; bases outside the gene matches: 9. This CDR3 spans 17 amino acids. Germline V gene data show CDR1 as SGHRS and CDR2 as YFSETQ. The CDR3 DNA is TGCGCCAGCAGCTTGTCGTATACTGGGACAGGGGGCAATGAGCAGTTCTTC. It specifies CASSLSYTGTGGNEQFF.

The CDR3 is CASSRGQGAPFGTQYF. Here the CDR3 DNA reads TGTGCCAGCAGTCGGGGACAGGGGGCTCCTTTTGGTACGCAGTATTTT. The genes are TRBV2 and TRBJ2-3; 12 nucleotides agree with TRBD1. This CDR3 has 16 amino acids. Germline V CDR1 and CDR2: SNHLY, FYNNEI. The V gene end was trimmed by 5 bases and the J gene end by 8 bases; junction bases not matched to a gene: 11. Complete variable domain (other parts from reference TRBV2 and TRBJ2-3): EPEVTQTPSHQVTQMGQEVILRCVPISNHLYFYWYRQILGQKVEFLVSFYNNEISEKSEIFDDQFSVERPDGSNFTLKIRSTKLEDSAMYFCASSRGQGAPFGTQYFGPGTRLTVL.

The chain employs TRBV19 and TRBJ1-6; D perhaps matches TRBD1 (6 bases). V lost 9 bases and J lost 4, with 10 bases in between. This CDR3 region has 13 residues. The germline CDR1 and CDR2 sequences are LNHDA and SQIVND (reference sequence). The CDR3 protein is CASTGQYNSPLHF. CDR3 nucleotides: TGTGCCAGCACGGGACAATATAATTCACCCCTCCACTTT.

This rearrangement joins TRBV6-4 to TRBJ2-1; D might be TRBD2 (7 bases). The V gene lost 4 bases and the J gene lost 0 bases, with 13 bases spanning the gap. The CDR3 covers 16 residues. Germline CDR1 reads MRHNA; CDR2 reads SNTAGT. The CDR3 nucleotides read TGTGCCAGCAGTGGGGAGGGGGTTTTCTCCTACAATGAGCAGTTCTTC. It encodes CASSGEGVFSYNEQFF.

The genes are TRBV25-1 and TRBJ2-5, with D maybe TRBD2 (7 bases). The CDR3 sequence is 16 residues long. CDR1 is MGHDK and CDR2 is SYGVNS in the germline V gene. The germline V and J ends were trimmed by 2 bases and 0 bases, with 13 bases remaining between them. CDR3 in amino acids: CASSEGGGGNQETQYF. CDR3 bases: TGTGCCAGCAGTGAAGGAGGGGGAGGGAACCAAGAGACCCAGTACTTC. Filled out from reference TRBV25-1 and TRBJ2-5, the complete variable domain reads EADIYQTPRYLVIGTGKKITLECSQTMGHDKMYWYQQDPGMELHLIHYSYGVNSTEKGDLSSESTVSRIRTEHFPLTLESARPSHTSQYLCASSEGGGGNQETQYFGPGTRLLVL.

The rearrangement joins TRBV19 to TRBJ2-5; 7 bases match TRBD1. CDR1 and CDR2 (germline): LNHDA, SQIVND (reference sequence). V gave up 5 bases and J gave up 0 bases; unmatched junction bases: 3. The CDR3 totals 14 residues. This chain's CDR3 is CASSSDRDQETQYF. The CDR3 DNA follows: TGTGCCAGTAGTTCCGACAGGGACCAAGAGACCCAGTACTTC.

The rearrangement links TRBV10-1 to TRBJ1-6; possible D gene TRBD1, 5 bases. Deletions cut 3 bases from V and 7 bases from J, with 13 bases between. Germline V gene sequence: CDR1 WNHNN, CDR2 SYGVQD (reference sequence). The CDR3 is made up of 15 amino acids. The DNA of the CDR3 is TGCGCCAGCAGTGAAGGACATCATCGGAATTCACCCCTCCACTTT. This codes for CASSEGHHRNSPLHF.

The chain employs TRBV27 and TRBJ1-6; 9 bases fit TRBD1. CDR3 length: 14 amino acids. Looked up from germline, CDR1 is MNHEY and CDR2 is SMNVEV (reference sequence). V shed 4 bases, J shed 9 bases, and the junction held 4 bases outside the gene matches. The DNA for the CDR3 is TGTGCCAGCAGTTGGGACAGGGCGATTTCACCCCTCCACTTT. It encodes CASSWDRAISPLHF.

V and J are TRBV6-1 and TRBJ1-1, with a tentative D call TRBD1 (5 bases). Germline lookup yields CDR1 MNHNS and CDR2 SASEGT. V lost 5 bases to trimming and J lost 11 bases, with 18 bases between them. This CDR3 is 13 amino acids long. The CDR3 nucleotides read TGTGCCAGCAGTAGGGGTCCGACAGTGGTGGCTTTCTTT. Protein product: CASSRGPTVVAFF.

The chain joins TRBV5-4 to TRBJ2-6; D call uncertain. Looked up from germline, CDR1 is SGHNT and CDR2 is YYREEE (reference sequence). V lost 1 base, J lost 0 bases, and 5 bases lay in between. This CDR3 contains 15 residues. This CDR3 reads CASSLWSSGANVLTF. The CDR3 coding sequence is TGTGCCAGCAGCTTGTGGAGCTCTGGGGCCAACGTCCTGACTTTC.

This chain uses TRBV15 with TRBJ1-1; D gene unclear. Germline V CDR1 and CDR2: LNHNV, YYDKDF (reference sequence). V was clipped by 0 bases and J by 0 bases, with 8 bases between them. The CDR3 length is 15 residues. Here the CDR3 DNA reads TGTGCCACCAGCAGAGAATCTAGGATGAACACTGAAGCTTTCTTT. Its translation: CATSRESRMNTEAFF.

The chain links TRBV5-1 to TRBJ1-2, with 10 bases that match TRBD1. Trimming removed 4 bases from V and 4 bases from J; junction bases left unmatched: 4. In germline, CDR1 is SGHRS, CDR2 YFSETQ. CDR3 size: 14 residues. CDR3 sequence reads: CASSGTGEGYGYTF. For the CDR3, the DNA is TGCGCCAGCAGCGGGACAGGGGAAGGCTATGGCTACACCTTC.

The chain couples TRBV9 to TRBJ2-1; no clear D. Germline V gene lookup returns CDR1 SGDLS and CDR2 YYNGEE. The germline V and J ends were trimmed by 4 bases and 0 bases, with 8 bases remaining between them. The CDR3 totals 14 residues. The CDR3 DNA reads as TGTGCCAGCAGCCAAATGAGCTCCTACAATGAGCAGTTCTTC. Translating gives CASSQMSSYNEQFF.

This clone appeared once. V and J are TRBV7-9 and TRBJ2-2, with 8 bases that match TRBD1. J lost 6 bases, V lost 2 bases, and 8 bases had no gene match. CDR3 size: 16 residues. Germline CDR1 SEHNR, CDR2 FQNEAQ (reference sequence). The CDR3 loop reads CASSLRTGYPAGELFF. The CDR3 bases are TGTGCCAGCAGCTTAAGGACAGGGTATCCTGCCGGGGAGCTGTTTTTT.